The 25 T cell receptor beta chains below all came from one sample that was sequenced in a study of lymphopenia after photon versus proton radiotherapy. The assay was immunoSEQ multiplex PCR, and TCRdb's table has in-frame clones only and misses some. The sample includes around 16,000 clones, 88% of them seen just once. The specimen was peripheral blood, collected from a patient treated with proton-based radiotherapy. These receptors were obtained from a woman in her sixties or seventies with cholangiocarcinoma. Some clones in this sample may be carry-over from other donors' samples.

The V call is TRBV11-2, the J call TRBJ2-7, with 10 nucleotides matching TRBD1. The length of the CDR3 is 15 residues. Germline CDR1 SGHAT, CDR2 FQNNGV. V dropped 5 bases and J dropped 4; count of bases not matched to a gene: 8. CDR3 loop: CASSPRDRGIYEQYF. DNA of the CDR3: TGTGCCAGCAGCCCGAGGGACAGGGGAATTTACGAGCAGTACTTC.

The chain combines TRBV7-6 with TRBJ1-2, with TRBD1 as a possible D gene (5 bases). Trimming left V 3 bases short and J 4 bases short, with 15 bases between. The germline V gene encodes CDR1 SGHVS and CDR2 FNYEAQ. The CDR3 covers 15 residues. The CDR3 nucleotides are TGTGCCAGCAGCTTTGGGACGTCTGTTAGCTATGGCTACACCTTC. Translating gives CASSFGTSVSYGYTF.

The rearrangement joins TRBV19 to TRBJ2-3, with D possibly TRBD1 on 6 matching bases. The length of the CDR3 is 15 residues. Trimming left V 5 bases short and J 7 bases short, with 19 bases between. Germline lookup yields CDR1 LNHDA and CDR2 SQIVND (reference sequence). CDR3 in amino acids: CASSPGAPPGNTQYF. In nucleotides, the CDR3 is TGTGCCAGTAGTCCAGGGGCGCCACCGGGGAATACGCAGTATTTT. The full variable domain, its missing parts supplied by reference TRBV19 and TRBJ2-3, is DGGITQSPKYLFRKEGQNVTLSCEQNLNHDAMYWYRQDPGQGLRLIYYSQIVNDFQKGDIAEGYSVSREKKESFPLTVTSAQKNPTAFYLCASSPGAPPGNTQYFGPGTRLTVL.

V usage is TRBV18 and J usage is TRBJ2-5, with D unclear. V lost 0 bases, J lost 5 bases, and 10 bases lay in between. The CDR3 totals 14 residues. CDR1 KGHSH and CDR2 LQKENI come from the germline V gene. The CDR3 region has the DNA TGTGCCAGCTCACCACCAGCCGGGCACGAGACCCAGTACTTC. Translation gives CASSPPAGHETQYF.

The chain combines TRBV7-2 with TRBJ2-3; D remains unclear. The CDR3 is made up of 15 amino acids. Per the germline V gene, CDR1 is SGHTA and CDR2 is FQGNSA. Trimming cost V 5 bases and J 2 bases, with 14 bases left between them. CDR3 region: CASSLVRSYTDTQYF. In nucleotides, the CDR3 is TGTGCCAGCAGCCTGGTCCGATCCTACACAGATACGCAGTATTTT. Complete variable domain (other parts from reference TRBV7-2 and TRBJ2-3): GAGVSQSPSNKVTEKGKDVELRCDPISGHTALYWYRQSLGQGLEFLIYFQGNSAPDKSGLPSDRFSAERTGGSVSTLTIQRTQQEDSAVYLCASSLVRSYTDTQYFGPGTRLTVL.

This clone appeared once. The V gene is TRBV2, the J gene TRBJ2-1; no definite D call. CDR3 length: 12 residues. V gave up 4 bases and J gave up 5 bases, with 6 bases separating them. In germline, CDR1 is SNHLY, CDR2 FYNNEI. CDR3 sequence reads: CASSANDNEQFF. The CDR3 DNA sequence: TGTGCCAGCAGTGCCAATGACAATGAGCAGTTCTTC.

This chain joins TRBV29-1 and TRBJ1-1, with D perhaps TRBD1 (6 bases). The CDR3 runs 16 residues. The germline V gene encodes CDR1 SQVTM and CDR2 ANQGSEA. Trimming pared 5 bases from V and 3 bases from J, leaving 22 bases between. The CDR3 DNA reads TGCAGCGTTAAGCAATGGGGGGCTGGTGACGACACTGAAGCTTTCTTT. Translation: CSVKQWGAGDDTEAFF.

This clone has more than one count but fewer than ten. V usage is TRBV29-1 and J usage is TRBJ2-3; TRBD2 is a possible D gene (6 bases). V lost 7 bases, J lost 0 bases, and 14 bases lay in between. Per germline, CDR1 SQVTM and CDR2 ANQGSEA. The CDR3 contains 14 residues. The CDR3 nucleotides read TGCAGCGCCGGTGGGGGGACGAGCACAGATACGCAGTATTTT. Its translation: CSAGGGTSTDTQYF.

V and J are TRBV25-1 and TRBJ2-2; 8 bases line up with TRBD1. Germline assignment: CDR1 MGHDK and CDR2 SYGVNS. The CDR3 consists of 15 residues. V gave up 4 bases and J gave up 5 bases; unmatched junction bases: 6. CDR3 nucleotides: TGTGCCAGCAGTGCCCGGACAGGGTGGACCGGGGAGCTGTTTTTT. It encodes CASSARTGWTGELFF.

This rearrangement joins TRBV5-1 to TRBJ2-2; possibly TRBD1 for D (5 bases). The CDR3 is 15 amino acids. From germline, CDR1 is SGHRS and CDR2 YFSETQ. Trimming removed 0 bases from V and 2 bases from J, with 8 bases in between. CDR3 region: CASSLGQINTGELFF. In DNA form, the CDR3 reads TGCGCCAGCAGCTTGGGACAGATAAACACCGGGGAGCTGTTTTTT. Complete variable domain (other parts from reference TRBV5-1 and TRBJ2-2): KAGVTQTPRYLIKTRGQQVTLSCSPISGHRSVSWYQQTPGQGLQFLFEYFSETQRNKGNFPGRFSGRQFSNSRSEMNVSTLELGDSALYLCASSLGQINTGELFFGEGSRLTVL.

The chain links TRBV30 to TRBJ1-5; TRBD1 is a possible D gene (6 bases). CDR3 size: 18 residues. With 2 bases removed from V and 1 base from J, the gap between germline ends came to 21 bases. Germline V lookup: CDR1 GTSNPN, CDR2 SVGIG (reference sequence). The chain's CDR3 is CAWSTRLRQGGSNQPQHF. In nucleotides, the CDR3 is TGTGCCTGGAGTACACGCTTAAGGCAAGGGGGAAGCAATCAGCCCCAGCATTTT.

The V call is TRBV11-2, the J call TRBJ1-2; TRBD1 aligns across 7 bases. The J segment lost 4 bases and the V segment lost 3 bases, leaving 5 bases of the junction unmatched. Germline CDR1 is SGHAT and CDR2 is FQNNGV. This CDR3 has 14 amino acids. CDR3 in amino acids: CASSFTRGSYGYTF. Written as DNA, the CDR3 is TGTGCCAGCAGCTTTACCAGGGGGAGCTATGGCTACACCTTC.

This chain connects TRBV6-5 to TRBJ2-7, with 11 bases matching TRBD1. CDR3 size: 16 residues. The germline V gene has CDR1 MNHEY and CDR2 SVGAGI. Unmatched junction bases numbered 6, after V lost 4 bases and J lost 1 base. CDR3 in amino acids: CASSSGTGGWSYEQYF. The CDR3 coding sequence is TGTGCCAGCAGTTCCGGGACAGGGGGTTGGTCCTACGAGCAGTACTTC.

CDR3 nucleotides: TGTGCCAGCAGCTTACCACAGAGTCCCGGCTACACCTTC. Encoded protein: CASSLPQSPGYTF. The rearrangement uses TRBV7-3 and TRBJ1-2, with D unclear. Germline CDR1 reads SGHTA; CDR2 reads FQGTGA. The ends were cut back, 2 bases at V and 8 bases at J, with 12 bases in the middle. This CDR3 region has 13 residues. Full variable domain (missing parts from reference TRBV7-3 and TRBJ1-2): GAGVSQTPSNKVTEKGKYVELRCDPISGHTALYWYRQSLGQGPEFLIYFQGTGAADDSGLPNDRFFAVRPEGSVSTLKIQRTERGDSAVYLCASSLPQSPGYTFGSGTRLTVV.

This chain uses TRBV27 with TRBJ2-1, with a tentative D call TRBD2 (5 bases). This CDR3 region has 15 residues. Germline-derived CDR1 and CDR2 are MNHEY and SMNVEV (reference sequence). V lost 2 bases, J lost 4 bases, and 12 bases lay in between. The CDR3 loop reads CASSLVPAAYNEQFF. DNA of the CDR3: TGTGCCAGCAGTTTAGTCCCAGCGGCGTACAATGAGCAGTTCTTC.

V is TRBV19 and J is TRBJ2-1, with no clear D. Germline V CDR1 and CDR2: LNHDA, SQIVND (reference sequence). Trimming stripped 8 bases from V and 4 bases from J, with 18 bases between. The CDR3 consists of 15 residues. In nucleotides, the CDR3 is TGTGCCAGTGGGCTGACGGACGGCCCTTACAATGAGCAGTTCTTC. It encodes CASGLTDGPYNEQFF.

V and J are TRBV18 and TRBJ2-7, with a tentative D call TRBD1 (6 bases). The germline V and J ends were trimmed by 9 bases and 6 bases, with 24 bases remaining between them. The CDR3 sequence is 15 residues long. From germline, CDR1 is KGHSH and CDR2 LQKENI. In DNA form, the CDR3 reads TGTGCCAGTTCCCCGGGGCGGACAGAAGCTTCCGAGCAGTACTTC. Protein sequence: CASSPGRTEASEQYF. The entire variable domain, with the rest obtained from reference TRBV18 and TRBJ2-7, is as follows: NAGVMQNPRHLVRRRGQEARLRCSPMKGHSHVYWYRQLPEEGLKFMVYLQKENIIDESGMPKERFSAEFPKEGPSILRIQQVVRGDSAAYFCASSPGRTEASEQYFGPGTRLTVT.

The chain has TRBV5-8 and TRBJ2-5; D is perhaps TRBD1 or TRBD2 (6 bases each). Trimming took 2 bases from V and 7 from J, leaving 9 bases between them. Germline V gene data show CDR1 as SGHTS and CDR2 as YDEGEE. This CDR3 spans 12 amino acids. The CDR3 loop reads CASSLGGGTQYF. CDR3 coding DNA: TGTGCCAGCAGCTTAGGGGGAGGGACCCAGTACTTC.

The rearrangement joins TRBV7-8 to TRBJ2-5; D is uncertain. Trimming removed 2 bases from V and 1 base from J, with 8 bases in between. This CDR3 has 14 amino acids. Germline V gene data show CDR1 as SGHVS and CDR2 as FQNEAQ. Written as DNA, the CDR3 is TGTGCCAGCAGCTTACAGATAATCCAAGAGACCCAGTACTTC. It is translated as CASSLQIIQETQYF.

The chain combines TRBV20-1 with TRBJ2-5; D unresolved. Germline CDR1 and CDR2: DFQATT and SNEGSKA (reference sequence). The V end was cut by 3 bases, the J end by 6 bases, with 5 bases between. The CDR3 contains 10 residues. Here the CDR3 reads CSARRKTQYF. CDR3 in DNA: TGCAGTGCTAGGCGGAAGACCCAGTACTTC.

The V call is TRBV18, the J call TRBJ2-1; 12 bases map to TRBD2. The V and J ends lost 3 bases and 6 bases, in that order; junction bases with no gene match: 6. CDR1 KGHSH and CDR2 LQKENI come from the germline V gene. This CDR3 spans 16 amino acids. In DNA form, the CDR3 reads TGTGCCAGCTCACCCCCTAGCGGGAGGGCAGGCAATGAGCAGTTCTTC. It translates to CASSPPSGRAGNEQFF.

CDR3 sequence reads: CASSRGTGFGQAFF. The CDR3 region has the DNA TGTGCCAGCAGCCGAGGAACAGGGTTCGGTCAAGCTTTCTTT. The chain uses TRBV7-9 and TRBJ1-1, with D perhaps matching TRBD1 (6 bases). Trimming left V 5 bases short and J 9 bases short, with 19 bases between. Germline lookup yields CDR1 SEHNR and CDR2 FQNEAQ (reference sequence). The CDR3 contains 14 residues.

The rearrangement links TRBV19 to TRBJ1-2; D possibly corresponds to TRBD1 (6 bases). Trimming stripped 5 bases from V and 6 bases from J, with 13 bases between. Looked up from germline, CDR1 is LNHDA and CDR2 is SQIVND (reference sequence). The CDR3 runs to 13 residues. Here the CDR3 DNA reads TGTGCCAGTAGTCCGCGGACAGTCCATGGCTACACCTTC. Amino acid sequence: CASSPRTVHGYTF.

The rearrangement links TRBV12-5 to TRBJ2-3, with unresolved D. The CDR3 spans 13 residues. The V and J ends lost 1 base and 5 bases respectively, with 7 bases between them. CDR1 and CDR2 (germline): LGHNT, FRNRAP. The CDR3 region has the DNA TGTGCTAGTGGTTTGGGCCAGTTAGATACGCAGTATTTT. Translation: CASGLGQLDTQYF.

In DNA, the CDR3 is TGTGCCAGCAGTAAAGACAGCCTTAAGGGCTACACCTTC. This sequence encodes CASSKDSLKGYTF. The rearrangement uses TRBV27 and TRBJ1-2; possibly TRBD1 for D (5 bases). The CDR3 consists of 13 residues. Germline assignment: CDR1 MNHEY and CDR2 SMNVEV (reference sequence). Between the trimmed V and J ends, which lost 5 bases and 8 bases, there was a span of 15 bases.